The next 6 T cell receptor beta chains were all read from a single sample in a study of cytomegalovirus exposure and HLA in healthy donors. The PCR ran on 60 Vbeta and 13 Jbeta primers. Sequencing used immunoSEQ multiplex PCR; TCRdb keeps in-frame clones, though not all of them. The repertoire holds about 190,000 clones, with around 79% as singletons. The source material was PBMCs. The receptor source for this set is a woman between 18 and 29 years old in good health and CMV-seronegative.

This CDR3 reads CASSSTSGNEQFF. The CDR3 DNA reads TGCGCCAGCAGCTCTACTAGCGGCAATGAGCAGTTCTTC. V usage is TRBV5-1 and J usage is TRBJ2-1; 8 nucleotides line up with TRBD2. The length of the CDR3 is 13 residues. The germline V gene has CDR1 SGHRS and CDR2 YFSETQ. The V gene end was trimmed by 3 bases and the J gene end by 6 bases; junction bases not matched to a gene: 2.

CDR3: CASSPGRGYTGELFF. CDR3 coding DNA: TGTGCCAGCAGCCCCGGACGCGGGTACACCGGGGAGCTGTTTTTT. The J gene is TRBJ2-2, the V gene TRBV7-9; TRBD2 might be the D (5 bases). Germline CDR1 SEHNR, CDR2 FQNEAQ (reference sequence). V was pared by 5 bases and J by 3 bases, with 13 bases between. CDR3 length: 15 residues.

V gene TRBV30 combines with J gene TRBJ1-1; D unresolved. From germline, CDR1 is GTSNPN and CDR2 SVGIG (reference sequence). The CDR3 has 13 residues. Trimming left V 2 bases short and J 0 bases short, with 7 bases between. CDR3 coding DNA: TGTGCCTGGAGTACCCAGATGAACACTGAAGCTTTCTTT. Translation gives CAWSTQMNTEAFF.

The V call is TRBV4-3, the J call TRBJ1-5; TRBD1 matches 9 bases. Germline values: CDR1 LGHNA, CDR2 YSLEER. The CDR3 covers 19 residues. Unmatched junction bases numbered 17, after V lost 4 bases and J lost 4 bases. CDR3 sequence reads: CASSPHYTGGDAKNQPQHF. The CDR3 DNA sequence: TGCGCCAGCAGCCCTCATTATACAGGGGGCGACGCCAAAAATCAGCCCCAGCATTTT.

This chain links TRBV2 with TRBJ1-2; D is perhaps TRBD1 (5 bases). CDR3 length: 12 residues. Germline values: CDR1 SNHLY, CDR2 FYNNEI. Trimming left V 4 bases short and J 7 bases short, with 10 bases between. CDR3 loop: CASSVIDSGYTF. The CDR3 nucleotides are TGTGCCAGCAGTGTCATTGACAGTGGCTACACCTTC.

The V gene is TRBV14, the J gene TRBJ2-4; D is possibly TRBD2 (6 bases). The CDR3 runs 20 residues. Germline CDR1 reads SGHDN; CDR2 reads FVKESK. V was pared by 1 base and J by 6 bases, with 28 bases between. The CDR3 region is CASSQVTERNHLLGGNIQYF. In nucleotides, the CDR3 is TGTGCCAGCAGCCAAGTAACCGAACGGAACCATCTCTTGGGGGGAAACATTCAGTACTTC. The full variable domain, completed using reference TRBV14 and TRBJ2-4, is EAGVTQFPSHSVIEKGQTVTLRCDPISGHDNLYWYRRVMGKEIKFLLHFVKESKQDESGMPNNRFLAERTGGTYSTLKVQPAELEDSGVYFCASSQVTERNHLLGGNIQYFGAGTRLSVL.